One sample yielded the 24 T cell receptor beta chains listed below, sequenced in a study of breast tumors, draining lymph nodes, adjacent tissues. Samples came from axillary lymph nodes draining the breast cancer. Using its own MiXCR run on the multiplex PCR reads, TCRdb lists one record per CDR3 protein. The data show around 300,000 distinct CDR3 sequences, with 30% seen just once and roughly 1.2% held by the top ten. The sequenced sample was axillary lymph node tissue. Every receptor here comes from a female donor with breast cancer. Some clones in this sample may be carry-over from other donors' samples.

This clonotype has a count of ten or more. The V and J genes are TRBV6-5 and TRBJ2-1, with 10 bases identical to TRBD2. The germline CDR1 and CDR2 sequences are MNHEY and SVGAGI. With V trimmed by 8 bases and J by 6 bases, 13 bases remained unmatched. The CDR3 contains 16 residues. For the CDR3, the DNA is TGTGCCAGCCGCCCAAATTCAGCGGGAGGGGGCAATGAGCAGTTCTTC. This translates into CASRPNSAGGGNEQFF.

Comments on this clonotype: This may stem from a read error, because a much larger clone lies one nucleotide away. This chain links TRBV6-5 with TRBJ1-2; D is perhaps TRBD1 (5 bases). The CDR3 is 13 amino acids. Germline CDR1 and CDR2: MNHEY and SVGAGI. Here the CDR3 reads CASSHSGIYGYTF. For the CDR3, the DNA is TGTGCCAGCAGTCACTCAGGGATCTATGGCTACACCTTC.

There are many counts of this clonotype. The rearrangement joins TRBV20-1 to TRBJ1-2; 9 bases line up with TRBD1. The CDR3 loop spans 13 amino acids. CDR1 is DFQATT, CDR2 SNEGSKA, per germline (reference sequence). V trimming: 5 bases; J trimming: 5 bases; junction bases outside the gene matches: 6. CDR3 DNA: TGCAGTGCTCTAGGACAGGGGAGGTATGGCTACACCTTC. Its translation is CSALGQGRYGYTF.

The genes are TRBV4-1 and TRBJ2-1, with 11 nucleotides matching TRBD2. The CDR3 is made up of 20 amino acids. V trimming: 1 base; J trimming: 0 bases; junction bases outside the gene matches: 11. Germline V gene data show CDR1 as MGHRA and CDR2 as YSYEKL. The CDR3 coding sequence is TGCGCCAGCAGCCAAGGCAGGAGGACTAGCGGGTTGGGCTCCTACAATGAGCAGTTCTTC. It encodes CASSQGRRTSGLGSYNEQFF.

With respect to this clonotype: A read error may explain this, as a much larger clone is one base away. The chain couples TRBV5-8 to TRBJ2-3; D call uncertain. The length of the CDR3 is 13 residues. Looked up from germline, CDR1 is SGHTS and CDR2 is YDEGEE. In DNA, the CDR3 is TGTGCCAGCAGCTCGCAACACACAGATACGCGGTATTTT. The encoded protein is CASSSQHTDTRYF.

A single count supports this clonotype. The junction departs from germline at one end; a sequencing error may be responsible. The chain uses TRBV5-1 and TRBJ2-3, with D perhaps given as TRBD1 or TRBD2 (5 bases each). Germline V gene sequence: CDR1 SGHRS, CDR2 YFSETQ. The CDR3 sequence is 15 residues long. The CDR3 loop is CVSSLVGDRTDTQYF. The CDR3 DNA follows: TGCGTCAGCAGCTTAGTGGGGGACCGCACAGATACGCAGTATTTT.

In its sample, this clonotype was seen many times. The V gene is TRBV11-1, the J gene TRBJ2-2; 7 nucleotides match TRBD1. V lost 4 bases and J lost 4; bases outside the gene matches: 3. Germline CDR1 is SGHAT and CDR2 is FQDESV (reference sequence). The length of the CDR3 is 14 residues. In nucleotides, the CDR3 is TGTGCCAGCAGCTCGACAGGGTTCACCGGGGAGCTGTTTTTT. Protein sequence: CASSSTGFTGELFF.

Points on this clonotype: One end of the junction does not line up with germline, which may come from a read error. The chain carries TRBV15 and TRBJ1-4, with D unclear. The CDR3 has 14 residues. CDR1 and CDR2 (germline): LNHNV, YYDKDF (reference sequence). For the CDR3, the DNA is TGTGCTACCAGCAGAGGTCCGAGCGGTGAAAAACTGTTTTTT. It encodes CATSRGPSGEKLFF.

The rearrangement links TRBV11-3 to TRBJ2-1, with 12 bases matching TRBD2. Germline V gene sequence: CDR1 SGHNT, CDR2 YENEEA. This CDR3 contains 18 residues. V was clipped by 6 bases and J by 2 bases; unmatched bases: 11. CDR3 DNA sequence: TGTGCCAGCAGTCCCCTGACTAGCGGGAGTTGGACCTACAATGAGCAGTTCTTC. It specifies CASSPLTSGSWTYNEQFF.

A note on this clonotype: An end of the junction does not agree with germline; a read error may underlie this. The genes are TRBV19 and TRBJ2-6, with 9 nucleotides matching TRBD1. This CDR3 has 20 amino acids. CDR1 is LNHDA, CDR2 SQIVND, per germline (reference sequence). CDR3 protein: CASSITRGQGSLSGATVLTF. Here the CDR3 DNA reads TGTGCCAGTAGTATCACCCGAGGACAGGGGTCTCTCTCTGGGGCCACCGTCCTGACTTTC. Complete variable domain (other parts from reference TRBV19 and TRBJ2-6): DGGITQSPKYLFRKEGQNVTLSCEQNLNHDAMYWYRQDPGQGLRLIYYSQIVNDFQKGDIAEGYSVSREKKESFPLTVTSAQKNPTAFYLCASSITRGQGSLSGATVLTFGAGSRLTVL.

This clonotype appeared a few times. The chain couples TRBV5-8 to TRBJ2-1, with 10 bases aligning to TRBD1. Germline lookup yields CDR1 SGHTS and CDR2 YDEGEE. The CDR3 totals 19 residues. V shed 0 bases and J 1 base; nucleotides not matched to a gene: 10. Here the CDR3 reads CASSLGGVDRGISYNEQFF. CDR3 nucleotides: TGTGCCAGCAGCTTGGGGGGAGTGGACAGGGGGATTTCCTACAATGAGCAGTTCTTC.

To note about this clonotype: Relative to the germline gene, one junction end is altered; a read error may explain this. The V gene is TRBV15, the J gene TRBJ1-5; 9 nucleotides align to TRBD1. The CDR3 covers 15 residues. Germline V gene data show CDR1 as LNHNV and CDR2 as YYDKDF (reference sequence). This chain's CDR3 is CATSRDWTGVQPRHF. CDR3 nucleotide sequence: TGTGCCACCAGCAGAGATTGGACAGGGGTCCAGCCCCGGCATTTT.

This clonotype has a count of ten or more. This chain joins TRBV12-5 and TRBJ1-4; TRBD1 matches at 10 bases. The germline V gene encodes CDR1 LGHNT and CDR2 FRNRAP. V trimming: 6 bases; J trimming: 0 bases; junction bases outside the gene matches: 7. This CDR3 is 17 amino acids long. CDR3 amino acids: CASGPGQGKATNEKLFF. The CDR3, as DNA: TGTGCTAGTGGGCCGGGACAGGGGAAGGCAACTAATGAAAAACTGTTTTTT.

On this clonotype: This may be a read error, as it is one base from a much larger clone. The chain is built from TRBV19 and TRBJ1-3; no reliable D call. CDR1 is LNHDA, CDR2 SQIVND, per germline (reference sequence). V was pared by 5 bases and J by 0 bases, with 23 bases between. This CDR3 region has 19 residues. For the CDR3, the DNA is TGTGCCAGTAGTGTCGGGCCAGGAAAGTCTCCGGGCTCTGGAAACACCATATATTTT. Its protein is CASSVGPGKSPGSGNTIYF.

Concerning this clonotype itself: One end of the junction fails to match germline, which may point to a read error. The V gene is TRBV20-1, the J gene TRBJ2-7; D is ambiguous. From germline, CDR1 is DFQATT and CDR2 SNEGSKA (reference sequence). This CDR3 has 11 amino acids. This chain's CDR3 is CSAREGYEQSF. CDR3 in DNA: TGCAGTGCTAGAGAGGGCTACGAGCAGTCCTTC.

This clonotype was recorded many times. Here the CDR3 reads CSARGASDTSYEQYF. CDR3 coding DNA: TGCAGTGCTAGAGGGGCTAGCGACACTTCCTACGAGCAGTACTTC. The chain couples TRBV20-1 to TRBJ2-7; the D gene is possibly TRBD2 (6 bases). V gave up 1 base and J gave up 1 base, with 14 bases separating them. The CDR3 spans 15 residues. Germline CDR1 reads DFQATT; CDR2 reads SNEGSKA (reference sequence).

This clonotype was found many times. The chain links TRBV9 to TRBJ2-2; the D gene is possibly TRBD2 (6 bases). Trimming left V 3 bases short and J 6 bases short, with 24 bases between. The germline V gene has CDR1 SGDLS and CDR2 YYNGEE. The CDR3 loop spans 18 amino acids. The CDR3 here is CASSDPGRGGKGSGELFF. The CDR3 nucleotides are TGTGCCAGCAGCGACCCCGGGAGAGGCGGGAAAGGTTCCGGGGAGCTGTTTTTT.

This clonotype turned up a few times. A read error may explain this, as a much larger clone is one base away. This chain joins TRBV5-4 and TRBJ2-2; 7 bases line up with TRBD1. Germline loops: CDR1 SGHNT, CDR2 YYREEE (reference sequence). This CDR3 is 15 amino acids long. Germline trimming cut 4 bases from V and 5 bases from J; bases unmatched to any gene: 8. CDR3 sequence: CASSHGQAATGELFF. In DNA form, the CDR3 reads TGTGCCAGCAGCCACGGACAGGCGGCGACCGGGGAGCTGTTTTTT.

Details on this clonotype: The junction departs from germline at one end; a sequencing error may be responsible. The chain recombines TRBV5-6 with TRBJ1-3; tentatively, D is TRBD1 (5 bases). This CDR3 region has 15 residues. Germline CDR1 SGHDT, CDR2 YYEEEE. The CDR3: CASIGTDEDGNTVYF. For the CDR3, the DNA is TGTGCCAGCATCGGGACGGATGAGGATGGAAACACCGTATATTTT.

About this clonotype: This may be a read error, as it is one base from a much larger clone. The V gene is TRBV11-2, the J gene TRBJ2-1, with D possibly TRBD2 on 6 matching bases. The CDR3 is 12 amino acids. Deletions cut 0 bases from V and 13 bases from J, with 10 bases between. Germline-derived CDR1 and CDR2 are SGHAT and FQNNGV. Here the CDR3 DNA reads TGTGCCAGCAGCTTAGACGCGGGGTTACAGTTCTTC. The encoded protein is CASSLDAGLQFF.

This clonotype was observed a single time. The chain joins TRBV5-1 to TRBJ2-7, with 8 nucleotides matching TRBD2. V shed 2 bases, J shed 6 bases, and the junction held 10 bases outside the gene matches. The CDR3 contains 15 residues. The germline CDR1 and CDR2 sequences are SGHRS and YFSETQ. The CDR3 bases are TGCGCCAGCAGCTTAAAAGAGCGGGAGAATCGCGAGCAGTACTTC. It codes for CASSLKERENREQYF.

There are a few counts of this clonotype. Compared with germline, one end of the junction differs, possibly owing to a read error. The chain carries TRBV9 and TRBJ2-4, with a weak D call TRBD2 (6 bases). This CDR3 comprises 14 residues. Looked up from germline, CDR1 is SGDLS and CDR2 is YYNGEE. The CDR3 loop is CASSVGDSGDIQSF. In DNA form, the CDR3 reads TGTGCCAGCAGCGTAGGGGACTCCGGAGACATTCAGTCCTTC.

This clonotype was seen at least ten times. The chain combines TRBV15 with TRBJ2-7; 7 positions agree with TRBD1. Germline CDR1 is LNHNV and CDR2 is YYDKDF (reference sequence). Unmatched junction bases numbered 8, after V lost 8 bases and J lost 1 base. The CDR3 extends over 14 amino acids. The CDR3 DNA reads TGTGCCACCGGGGACGGGACAGCTTCCTACGAGCAGTACTTC. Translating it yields CATGDGTASYEQYF.

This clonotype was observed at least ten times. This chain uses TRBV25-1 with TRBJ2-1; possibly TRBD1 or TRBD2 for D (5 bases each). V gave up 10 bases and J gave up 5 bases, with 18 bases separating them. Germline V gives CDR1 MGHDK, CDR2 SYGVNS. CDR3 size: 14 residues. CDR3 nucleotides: TGTGCCATAAGGGGTACGGGACCGAACAATGAGCAGTTCTTC. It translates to CAIRGTGPNNEQFF. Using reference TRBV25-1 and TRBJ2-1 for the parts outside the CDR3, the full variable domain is EADIYQTPRYLVIGTGKKITLECSQTMGHDKMYWYQQDPGMELHLIHYSYGVNSTEKGDLSSESTVSRIRTEHFPLTLESARPSHTSQYLCAIRGTGPNNEQFFGPGTRLTVL.